These T cell receptor beta chains were read from a single sample in a study of T cell repertoires in cytomegalovirus infection. These receptors' targets are unknown. One entry per CDR3 protein, called by TCRdb with MiXCR from the reads. The sample shows about 470,000 distinct CDR3 sequences, about 42% of them seen only once. This material consisted of cultured PBMCs, taken from culture after CMV antigen stimulation. The receptors were gathered from a human donor in good health (CMV status not recorded). Some clones in this sample may be carry-over from other donors' samples. Both conserved end residues are part of each CDR3. The D gene is left open where the match is weak. Rows give clone size only sometimes, using once, few, many, or a class for an expanded clone.

v_gene: TRBV19; abundance: .; len: 14; d_gene: .; j_gene: TRBJ2-7; CDR3aa: CASSIRRDSYEQYF; CDR3nt: TGTGCCAGTAGTATTCGCCGGGATTCCTACGAGCAGTACTTC
v_gene: TRBV7-2; abundance: .; len: 15; d_gene: TRBD1; j_gene: TRBJ2-7; CDR3aa: CASSGTGGSSYEQYF; CDR3nt: TGTGCCAGCAGCGGGACAGGGGGGTCATCCTACGAGCAGTACTTC
v_gene: TRBV7-2; abundance: few; len: 15; d_gene: .; j_gene: TRBJ2-1; CDR3aa: CASSLDLGGQNEQFF; CDR3nt: TGTGCCAGCAGCTTAGATCTGGGGGGGCAGAATGAGCAGTTCTTC
v_gene: TRBV7-8; abundance: few; len: 16; d_gene: TRBD2; j_gene: TRBJ2-1; CDR3aa: CASSSPAGGALNEQFF; CDR3nt: TGTGCCAGCAGCTCTCCGGCGGGGGGCGCGCTGAATGAGCAGTTCTTC
v_gene: TRBV5-1; abundance: .; len: 17; d_gene: TRBD2; j_gene: TRBJ2-3; CDR3aa: CASSLAGGALGTDPQYF; CDR3nt: TGCGCCAGCAGCTTGGCCGGGGGGGCTTTGGGCACAGATCCGCAGTATTTT
v_gene: TRBV6-2/TRBV6-3; abundance: .; len: 16; d_gene: TRBD2; j_gene: TRBJ2-2; CDR3aa: CASSYGRGAPAGELFF; CDR3nt: TGTGCCAGCAGTTACGGGCGGGGGGCGCCCGCCGGGGAGCTGTTTTTT
v_gene: TRBV7-2; abundance: many; len: 18; d_gene: .; j_gene: TRBJ1-3; CDR3aa: CASSLATTGSYSGNTIYF; CDR3nt: TGTGCCAGCAGCTTAGCTACTACAGGATCTTACTCTGGAAACACCATATATTTT
v_gene: TRBV27; abundance: .; len: 17; d_gene: .; j_gene: TRBJ1-6; CDR3aa: CASRDRFSTVKGSPLHF; CDR3nt: TGTGCCAGCAGAGACAGGTTTAGTACGGTCAAAGGTTCACCCCTCCACTTT
v_gene: TRBV28; abundance: .; len: 12; d_gene: .; j_gene: TRBJ1-5; CDR3aa: CASTDPLQPQHF; CDR3nt: TGTGCCAGCACGGACCCACTTCAGCCCCAGCATTTT
v_gene: TRBV5-4; abundance: .; len: 15; d_gene: .; j_gene: TRBJ2-2; CDR3aa: CASSLAAEGGGELFF; CDR3nt: TGTGCCAGCAGCTTGGCCGCTGAAGGTGGCGGGGAGCTGTTTTTT
v_gene: TRBV7-4; abundance: few; len: 15; d_gene: TRBD2; j_gene: TRBJ2-3; CDR3aa: CASSPPDGRVHTQYF; CDR3nt: TGTGCCAGCAGCCCTCCGGATGGGAGGGTACATACGCAGTATTTT
v_gene: TRBV7-9; abundance: .; len: 17; d_gene: .; j_gene: TRBJ1-1; CDR3aa: CASQSRHLGGKSTEAFF; CDR3nt: TGTGCCAGCCAATCCCGACACCTTGGGGGAAAGAGCACTGAAGCTTTCTTT
v_gene: TRBV25-1; abundance: .; len: 18; d_gene: .; j_gene: TRBJ2-5; CDR3aa: CASSGGGAGETVGETQYF; CDR3nt: TGTGCCAGCAGTGGGGGGGGGGCAGGGGAAACTGTGGGGGAGACCCAGTACTTC
v_gene: TRBV3-1; abundance: .; len: 13; d_gene: .; j_gene: TRBJ1-5; CDR3aa: CASSPPAAEPQHF; CDR3nt: TGTGCCAGCAGCCCACCGGCGGCGGAGCCCCAGCATTTT
v_gene: TRBV19; abundance: few; len: 17; d_gene: TRBD1; j_gene: TRBJ2-6; CDR3aa: CASSATGANSGANVLTF; CDR3nt: TGTGCCAGTAGTGCGACAGGGGCGAACTCTGGGGCCAACGTCCTGACTTTC
v_gene: TRBV7-2; abundance: .; len: 14; d_gene: TRBD1; j_gene: TRBJ1-5; CDR3aa: CASSPDRGSQPQHF; CDR3nt: TGTGCCAGCAGCCCGGACAGGGGCAGTCAGCCCCAGCATTTT
v_gene: TRBV7-2; abundance: many; len: 16; d_gene: .; j_gene: TRBJ1-3; CDR3aa: CASSLGRGTSGNTIYF; CDR3nt: TGTGCCAGCAGCTTAGGCCGCGGCACCTCTGGAAACACCATATATTTT
v_gene: TRBV20-1; abundance: .; len: 15; d_gene: TRBD2; j_gene: TRBJ2-1; CDR3aa: CSILRPGGYYNEQFF; CDR3nt: TGCAGTATTCTCCGCCCGGGGGGATACTACAATGAGCAGTTCTTC
v_gene: TRBV6-6; abundance: once; len: 14; d_gene: .; j_gene: TRBJ1-1; CDR3aa: CASSYGTAGSEAFF; CDR3nt: TGTGCCAGCAGTTACGGGACGGCCGGGAGTGAAGCTTTCTTT
v_gene: TRBV7-2; abundance: .; len: 15; d_gene: TRBD1; j_gene: TRBJ1-5; CDR3aa: CASSLGGGGSQPQHF; CDR3nt: TGTGCCAGCAGCTTAGGAGGAGGGGGCAGTCAGCCCCAGCATTTT
v_gene: TRBV2; abundance: .; len: 15; d_gene: .; j_gene: TRBJ2-2; CDR3aa: CASSERTIDTGELFF; CDR3nt: TGTGCCAGCAGTGAAAGGACTATTGACACCGGGGAGCTGTTTTTT
v_gene: TRBV12-5; abundance: .; len: 16; d_gene: .; j_gene: TRBJ2-7; CDR3aa: CASGLVPFQGFYEQYF; CDR3nt: TGTGCTAGTGGTTTGGTACCTTTCCAGGGTTTCTACGAGCAGTACTTC
v_gene: TRBV7-2; abundance: many; len: 15; d_gene: .; j_gene: TRBJ1-2; CDR3aa: CASSQSAGQTYGYTF; CDR3nt: TGTGCCAGCAGCCAATCGGCGGGGCAGACTTATGGCTACACCTTC
v_gene: TRBV19; abundance: .; len: 17; d_gene: .; j_gene: TRBJ1-5; CDR3aa: CASSIAPSGTLDQPQHF; CDR3nt: TGTGCCAGTAGTATTGCTCCCTCAGGGACCTTAGATCAGCCCCAGCATTTT
v_gene: TRBV7-2; abundance: once; len: 13; d_gene: .; j_gene: TRBJ2-2; CDR3aa: CASSRRYTGELFF; CDR3nt: TGTGCCAGCAGCAGACGGTACACCGGGGAGCTGTTTTTT
v_gene: TRBV7-9; abundance: few; len: 16; d_gene: .; j_gene: TRBJ2-1; CDR3aa: CASSLGSSRTYNEQFF; CDR3nt: TGTGCCAGCAGCTTAGGGAGTAGCCGCACCTACAATGAGCAGTTCTTC
v_gene: TRBV4-3; abundance: .; len: 16; d_gene: .; j_gene: TRBJ2-7; CDR3aa: CASSQDWPGVAYEQYF; CDR3nt: TGCGCCAGCAGCCAAGATTGGCCAGGTGTAGCCTACGAGCAGTACTTC
v_gene: TRBV19; abundance: .; len: 14; d_gene: TRBD1; j_gene: TRBJ2-2; CDR3aa: CASSWDRDTGELFF; CDR3nt: TGTGCCAGTAGTTGGGACAGGGACACCGGGGAGCTGTTTTTT
v_gene: TRBV7-8; abundance: few; len: 14; d_gene: TRBD2; j_gene: TRBJ2-7; CDR3aa: CASQKRAGGYEQYF; CDR3nt: TGTGCCAGCCAGAAAAGAGCGGGGGGTTACGAGCAGTACTTC
v_gene: TRBV2; abundance: .; len: 15; d_gene: TRBD1; j_gene: TRBJ1-1; CDR3aa: CASSDPRDRGNEAFF; CDR3nt: TGTGCCAGCAGTGACCCCAGAGACAGGGGAAATGAAGCTTTCTTT